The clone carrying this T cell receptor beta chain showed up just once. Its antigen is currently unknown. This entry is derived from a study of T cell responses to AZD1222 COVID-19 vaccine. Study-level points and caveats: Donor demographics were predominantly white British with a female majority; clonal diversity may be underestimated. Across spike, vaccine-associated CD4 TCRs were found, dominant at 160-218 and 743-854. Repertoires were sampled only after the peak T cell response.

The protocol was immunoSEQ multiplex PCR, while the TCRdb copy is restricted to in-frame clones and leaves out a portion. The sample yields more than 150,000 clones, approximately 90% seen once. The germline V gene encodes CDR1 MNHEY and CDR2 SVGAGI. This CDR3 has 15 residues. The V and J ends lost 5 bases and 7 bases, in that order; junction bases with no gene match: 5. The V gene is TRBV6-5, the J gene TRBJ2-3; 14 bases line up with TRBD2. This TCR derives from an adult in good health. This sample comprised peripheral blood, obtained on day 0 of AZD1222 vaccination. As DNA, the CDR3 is TGTGCCAGCAGTAAGACTAGCGGGGGGGCAAATACGCAGTATTTT. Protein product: CASSKTSGGANTQYF.